A single sample gave rise to the 21 T cell receptor beta chains below, sequenced in a study of spatial heterogeneity in lung cancer. TCRdb used MiXCR to reprocess the 5' RACE reads, holding one entry per CDR3 protein. The profile covers over 70,000 distinct CDR3 sequences, with approximately 8.9% appearing a single time and around 1.9% taken by the ten largest. Time point: blood at routine non-recurrence follow-up after resection. The specimen comprised PBMCs, sampled at follow-up. Source of these receptors: a female donor with early-stage non-small cell lung cancer.

In this sample, this clonotype turned up many times. This sequence joins TRBV27 and TRBJ2-2; D might be TRBD1 (6 bases). V was clipped by 5 bases and J by 5 bases, with 15 bases between them. This CDR3 region has 15 residues. Germline CDR1 reads MNHEY; CDR2 reads SMNVEV (reference sequence). CDR3 region: CASSPRGVVTGELFF. CDR3 bases: TGTGCCAGCAGTCCCAGGGGCGTGGTTACCGGGGAGCTGTTTTTT.

This clonotype was detected many times. This chain connects TRBV10-3 to TRBJ1-1; possibly TRBD1 for D (6 bases). Germline CDR1 reads ENHRY; CDR2 reads SYGVKD. The CDR3 covers 13 residues. V dropped 3 bases and J dropped 3 bases, with 8 bases sitting between them. The CDR3 DNA follows: TGTGCCATCAGTGAAGGGGGTGACACTGAAGCTTTCTTT. Its protein product is CAISEGGDTEAFF.

This clonotype has ten or more counts. This chain uses TRBV5-4 with TRBJ2-1, with 9 nucleotides matching TRBD2. Germline V gives CDR1 SGHNT, CDR2 YYREEE (reference sequence). J gave up 6 bases and V 7 bases, and 11 bases lay outside the gene matches. The CDR3 covers 15 residues. The CDR3 sequence is CASAAQAGGTNEQFF. The CDR3 DNA sequence: TGTGCCAGCGCCGCCCAAGCGGGAGGTACCAATGAGCAGTTCTTC.

This clonotype was observed many times. The chain couples TRBV27 to TRBJ1-1; D is unresolved. This CDR3 is 13 amino acids long. Germline CDR1 MNHEY, CDR2 SMNVEV (reference sequence). V lost 7 bases, J lost 5 bases, and 14 bases lay in between. DNA for the CDR3: TGTGCCAGCACGGGCCCCTTAGGGACTGAAGCTTTCTTT. Its protein product is CASTGPLGTEAFF.

This clonotype was counted ten times or more. The chain employs TRBV7-9 and TRBJ2-7, with D hard to call. Germline CDR1 reads SEHNR; CDR2 reads FQNEAQ (reference sequence). The CDR3 is 13 residues long. Trimming cost V 0 bases and J 5 bases, with 8 bases left between them. The CDR3 DNA reads TGTGCCAGCAGCTTAGCGGAGCTCCACGAGCAGTACTTC. This encodes CASSLAELHEQYF.

A few counts support this clonotype. Here the CDR3 DNA reads TGTGCCATCAGTGGGACAGGCGGACCTTCACCCCTCCACTTT. Its translation: CAISGTGGPSPLHF. The V and J genes are TRBV10-3 and TRBJ1-6, with TRBD1 matching 7 bases. V dropped 4 bases and J dropped 9; count of bases not matched to a gene: 6. Germline CDR1 ENHRY, CDR2 SYGVKD. The length of the CDR3 is 14 residues.

This clonotype was observed a few times. This chain joins TRBV29-1 and TRBJ2-1; 13 nucleotides align to TRBD2. This CDR3 has 14 amino acids. V trimming: 4 bases; J trimming: 6 bases; junction bases outside the gene matches: 3. The germline V gene encodes CDR1 SQVTM and CDR2 ANQGSEA. CDR3: CSVGTSGRGNEQFF. The CDR3 DNA sequence: TGCAGCGTTGGAACTAGCGGGAGGGGCAATGAGCAGTTCTTC.

This clonotype was counted many times. The chain is built from TRBV7-3 and TRBJ1-1, with D uncertain. V shed 4 bases and J shed 4 bases, with 13 bases lying between them. In germline, CDR1 is SGHTA, CDR2 FQGTGA. This CDR3 has 14 amino acids. DNA for the CDR3: TGTGCCAGCAGCTACGGGCGCCGAGGCACTGAAGCTTTCTTT. Encoded protein: CASSYGRRGTEAFF.

The chain combines TRBV25-1 with TRBJ2-1; TRBD2 might be the D (5 bases). Germline V gives CDR1 MGHDK, CDR2 SYGVNS. With 3 bases removed from V and 5 bases from J, the gap between germline ends came to 11 bases. There are 14 residues in the CDR3. CDR3 in DNA: TGTGCCAGCAGTGACAGGACTGGTAACAATGAGCAGTTCTTC. Encoded protein: CASSDRTGNNEQFF.

In this sample, this clonotype turned up a few times. The chain links TRBV29-1 to TRBJ2-5, with 7 nucleotides matching TRBD2. Germline V CDR1 and CDR2: SQVTM, ANQGSEA. With V trimmed by 4 bases and J by 5 bases, 10 bases remained unmatched. This CDR3 has 14 residues. CDR3 sequence: CSVVENWGGETQYF. The CDR3 coding sequence is TGCAGCGTTGTGGAGAATTGGGGAGGGGAGACCCAGTACTTC.

This clonotype has ten or more counts. This chain uses TRBV20-1 with TRBJ2-5; D remains unclear. CDR3 length equals 13 residues. The germline V and J ends were trimmed by 1 base and 3 bases, with 9 bases remaining between them. The germline CDR1 and CDR2 sequences are DFQATT and SNEGSKA (reference sequence). As DNA, the CDR3 is TGCAGTGCTAGAGCATCCCCAGAAGAGACCCAGTACTTC. Translating gives CSARASPEETQYF.

This clonotype was observed many times. This sequence joins TRBV3-1 and TRBJ2-1, with a possible D match to TRBD2 (5 bases). This CDR3 is 15 amino acids long. The V and J ends lost 0 bases and 4 bases respectively, with 10 bases between them. Germline values: CDR1 LGHDT, CDR2 YNNKEL (reference sequence). CDR3 protein: CASSQDLGEYNEQFF. CDR3 DNA: TGTGCCAGCAGCCAAGATCTCGGGGAATACAATGAGCAGTTCTTC.

The gene calls are TRBV6-5 and TRBJ1-2; 7 nucleotides line up with TRBD1. The J segment lost 6 bases and the V segment lost 6 bases, leaving 13 bases of the junction unmatched. This CDR3 is 15 amino acids long. Germline values: CDR1 MNHEY, CDR2 SVGAGI. CDR3 sequence: CASRGHRGKGDGYTF. Written as DNA, the CDR3 is TGTGCCAGCAGGGGTCACAGGGGTAAGGGCGATGGCTACACCTTC.

The rearrangement uses TRBV3-1 and TRBJ1-1; D possibly corresponds to TRBD1 (5 bases). The germline gives CDR1 LGHDT, CDR2 YNNKEL (reference sequence). V gave up 8 bases and J gave up 8 bases, with 18 bases separating them. The CDR3 length is 13 residues. The DNA of the CDR3 is TGTGCCAGCGGTAAAGCGGGACTGAGGGAAGCTTTCTTT. It yields the protein CASGKAGLREAFF.

Ten or more counts support this clonotype. This rearrangement joins TRBV7-6 to TRBJ2-2, with D possibly being TRBD2 (6 bases). This CDR3 comprises 16 residues. Germline loops: CDR1 SGHVS, CDR2 FNYEAQ. Trimming pared 0 bases from V and 5 bases from J, leaving 13 bases between. CDR3 DNA sequence: TGTGCCAGCAGCTTAGCGGGGGGTACAGCGACCGGGGAGCTGTTTTTT. It encodes CASSLAGGTATGELFF. Combining the CDR3 with reference TRBV7-6 and TRBJ2-2 gives the whole variable domain GAGVSQSPRYKVTKRGQDVALRCDPISGHVSLYWYRQALGQGPEFLTYFNYEAQQDKSGLPNDRFSAERPEGSISTLTIQRTEQRDSAMYRCASSLAGGTATGELFFGEGSRLTVL.

This clonotype was seen a few times. The V gene is TRBV24-1, the J gene TRBJ2-1; D is possibly TRBD2 (6 bases). The germline V and J ends were trimmed by 4 bases and 7 bases, with 7 bases remaining between them. This CDR3 contains 12 residues. CDR1 is KGHDR, CDR2 SFDVKD, per germline. The CDR3 is CATSEGGNEQFF. The CDR3 DNA follows: TGTGCCACCAGTGAAGGAGGGAATGAGCAGTTCTTC.

This chain links TRBV9 with TRBJ2-2, with 8 bases fitting TRBD1. The V and J ends lost 0 bases and 5 bases, in that order; junction bases with no gene match: 6. Germline CDR1 is SGDLS and CDR2 is YYNGEE. The CDR3 sequence is 16 residues long. The CDR3 loop reads CASSVEAGGSTGELFF. The CDR3 nucleotides read TGTGCCAGCAGCGTAGAGGCAGGGGGCTCAACCGGGGAGCTGTTTTTT.

This clonotype has just a few counts. This chain connects TRBV21-1 to TRBJ2-1; whether TRBD2, the table's D call, matches the DNA was not checked. TRBV21-1 represents a pseudogene. The CDR3 contains 17 residues. The CDR3 nucleotides are TGTGCCAGCAGCACCCTTCAGCGGGAATCCTCCTACAATGAGCAGTTCTTC. Amino acids: CASSTLQRESSYNEQFF.

In this sample, this clonotype turned up many times. CDR3 sequence (DNA): TGTGCCAGCAGCTTACAGGGTCTCTACAATGAGCAGTTCTTC. This translates into CASSLQGLYNEQFF. The chain links TRBV11-2 to TRBJ2-1, with D possibly being TRBD1 (5 bases). CDR1 is SGHAT, CDR2 FQNNGV, per germline. The CDR3 extends over 14 amino acids. V lost 2 bases and J lost 3, with 8 bases in between. Variable domain in full (rest from reference TRBV11-2 and TRBJ2-1): EAGVAQSPRYKIIEKRQSVAFWCNPISGHATLYWYQQILGQGPKLLIQFQNNGVVDDSQLPKDRFSAERLKGVDSTLKIQPAKLEDSAVYLCASSLQGLYNEQFFGPGTRLTVL.

This rearrangement joins TRBV30 to TRBJ2-1; 9 bases fit TRBD1. V lost 3 bases, J lost 7 bases, and 10 bases stayed unmatched. CDR1 and CDR2 (germline): GTSNPN, SVGIG (reference sequence). CDR3 length equals 15 residues. Written as DNA, the CDR3 is TGTGCCTGGAGCCGTGGAGGACAGGGGCGGAATGAGCAGTTCTTC. Encoded protein: CAWSRGGQGRNEQFF.

Ten or more counts support this clonotype. This chain connects TRBV11-2 to TRBJ2-7, with D unresolved. V shed 0 bases and J shed 0 bases, with 6 bases lying between them. There are 14 residues in the CDR3. Germline CDR1 and CDR2: SGHAT and FQNNGV. The CDR3 DNA reads TGTGCCAGCAGCTTAGACTTGAGCTCCTACGAGCAGTACTTC. Translated: CASSLDLSSYEQYF.